The next 17 T cell receptor beta chains were all read from a single sample in a study of T cells in Graves' hyperthyroidism and ophthalmopathy. Researchers took RNA transcripts and amplified the TCR beta CDR3 regions from them. In the first-round RT-PCR of the TCR CDR3, the HTBI primer set was used. A single record per CDR3 protein comes from TCRdb applying MiXCR to the multiplex PCR reads. Among roughly 300,000 distinct CDR3 sequences listed, 18% were seen once. Sequencing used blood. The receptors come from a woman in her fifties or sixties with Graves' hyperthyroidism.

The gene calls are TRBV29-1 and TRBJ1-1, with TRBD1 identical over 7 bases. This CDR3 contains 13 residues. V shed 4 bases and J 3 bases; nucleotides not matched to a gene: 5. The germline V gene encodes CDR1 SQVTM and CDR2 ANQGSEA. This CDR3 is CSVAGQEYTEAFF. Here the CDR3 DNA reads TGCAGCGTTGCAGGACAGGAATACACTGAAGCTTTCTTT.

The J gene is TRBJ2-1, the V gene TRBV7-2, with TRBD2 matching 10 bases. The CDR3 is made up of 16 amino acids. CDR1 is SGHTA and CDR2 is FQGNSA in the germline V gene. Trimming at V came to 5 bases and at J to 7 bases, leaving 11 bases not matched to a gene. CDR3 protein: CASSALGSGGPNEQFF. Here the CDR3 DNA reads TGTGCCAGCAGCGCCCTTGGTAGCGGGGGGCCGAATGAGCAGTTCTTC.

This chain uses TRBV6-1 with TRBJ1-1, with TRBD1 matching 9 bases. V lost 6 bases to trimming and J lost 3 bases; unmatched junction nucleotides: 5. CDR1 and CDR2 (germline): MNHNS, SASEGT. The CDR3 is 14 residues long. CDR3 DNA: TGTGCCAGCAGGGGGACAGGGATCGACACTGAAGCTTTCTTT. It specifies CASRGTGIDTEAFF.

This clonotype was counted many times. The rearrangement links TRBV28 to TRBJ2-7; a possible D gene is TRBD1 (5 bases). CDR3 size: 13 residues. The V gene lost 6 bases and the J gene lost 2 bases, with 11 bases spanning the gap. In germline, CDR1 is MDHEN, CDR2 SYDVKM. This chain's CDR3 is CASSPQATYEQYF. For the CDR3, the DNA is TGTGCCAGCAGCCCACAGGCCACCTACGAGCAGTACTTC.

This sequence joins TRBV27 and TRBJ1-2; D might be TRBD1 (5 bases). V dropped 2 bases and J dropped 2 bases, with 18 bases sitting between them. CDR1 is MNHEY, CDR2 SMNVEV, per germline (reference sequence). The CDR3 sequence is 17 residues long. This chain's CDR3 is CASSLSPLGQGNYGYTF. The CDR3 nucleotides are TGTGCCAGCAGTTTAAGCCCCCTGGGGCAGGGCAACTATGGCTACACCTTC.

This clonotype was detected ten times or more. The CDR3 reads CASSLTSTDTQYF. CDR3 coding DNA: TGTGCCAGCAGTTTAACTAGCACAGATACGCAGTATTTT. The chain recombines TRBV27 with TRBJ2-3; D remains unclear. V was pared by 2 bases and J by 0 bases, with 3 bases between. The CDR3 length is 13 residues. Germline lookup yields CDR1 MNHEY and CDR2 SMNVEV (reference sequence).

This clonotype was detected a few times. The rearrangement uses TRBV5-6 and TRBJ1-2; D is undetermined. V lost 0 bases, J lost 3 bases, and 3 bases lay in between. Germline V CDR1 and CDR2: SGHDT, YYEEEE. This CDR3 is built from 12 residues. The CDR3 nucleotides read TGTGCCAGCAGCTTGGACGACTATGGCTACACCTTC. It encodes CASSLDDYGYTF.

This clonotype came up many times. The V call is TRBV12-3 or TRBV12-4, the J call TRBJ2-2; D may match TRBD1 or TRBD2 (5 bases each). V was cut by 6 bases and J by 7 bases, with 18 bases left in between. This CDR3 has 15 residues. The CDR3 coding sequence is TGTGCCAGCAGGGGACCGGGATCTCCTCACGGGGAGCTGTTTTTT. This codes for CASRGPGSPHGELFF.

This clonotype appeared a few times. The chain combines TRBV27 with TRBJ2-1; TRBD2 aligns across 12 bases. This CDR3 comprises 14 residues. V shed 7 bases and J 11 bases; nucleotides not matched to a gene: 9. CDR1 is MNHEY, CDR2 SMNVEV, per germline (reference sequence). CDR3 DNA: TGTGCCAGCATTGGGCTAGCGGGAGGGGGCAAGCAGTTCTTC. It yields the protein CASIGLAGGGKQFF.

V usage is TRBV11-2 and J usage is TRBJ2-1; TRBD2 matches 9 bases. J gave up 6 bases and V 5 bases, and 2 bases lay outside the gene matches. CDR1 is SGHAT, CDR2 FQNNGV, per germline. This CDR3 is 13 amino acids long. The CDR3 protein is CASSRTSANEQFF. The CDR3 DNA follows: TGTGCCAGCAGCCGGACTAGCGCCAATGAGCAGTTCTTC.

There are many counts of this clonotype. This chain links TRBV3-1 with TRBJ2-1, with 8 nucleotides matching TRBD2. Germline trimming cut 2 bases from V and 2 bases from J; bases unmatched to any gene: 5. Per the germline V gene, CDR1 is LGHDT and CDR2 is YNNKEL (reference sequence). The CDR3 is 16 residues long. CDR3 protein: CASSQTLAVTYNEQFF. Here the CDR3 DNA reads TGTGCCAGCAGCCAAACACTAGCGGTCACCTACAATGAGCAGTTCTTC.

This clonotype was detected only a few times. The chain carries TRBV28 and TRBJ2-2; D may correspond to TRBD1 or TRBD2 (5 bases each). CDR1 is MDHEN and CDR2 is SYDVKM in the germline V gene. V was pared by 6 bases and J by 0 bases, with 14 bases between. The CDR3 loop spans 16 amino acids. The CDR3, as DNA: TGTGCCAGCAGCCCGGGGTCCAGGGCGAACACCGGGGAGCTGTTTTTT. Its translation is CASSPGSRANTGELFF.

The chain recombines TRBV30 with TRBJ2-2, with D perhaps given as TRBD1 or TRBD2 (6 bases each). The CDR3 has 15 residues. Germline-derived CDR1 and CDR2 are GTSNPN and SVGIG (reference sequence). V dropped 1 base and J dropped 1 base, with 10 bases sitting between them. CDR3: CAWSGAGQNTGELFF. As DNA, the CDR3 is TGTGCCTGGAGTGGGGCGGGACAGAACACCGGGGAGCTGTTTTTT.

This clonotype was counted a few times. The CDR3 loop reads CASSWDSYNEQFF. In DNA, the CDR3 is TGTGCCAGCAGCTGGGACAGCTACAATGAGCAGTTCTTC. This chain connects TRBV7-6 to TRBJ2-1; 7 bases align to TRBD1. V gave up 4 bases and J gave up 3 bases; unmatched junction bases: 0. Germline V gene lookup returns CDR1 SGHVS and CDR2 FNYEAQ. There are 13 residues in the CDR3.

This clonotype has a count of ten or more. The chain links TRBV29-1 to TRBJ2-5; D may be TRBD1 (5 bases). CDR1 is SQVTM and CDR2 is ANQGSEA in the germline V gene. Deletions cut 4 bases from V and 0 bases from J, with 12 bases between. The CDR3 sequence is 14 residues long. In DNA, the CDR3 is TGCAGCGTTGTTGAGACAGCCTACCAAGAGACCCAGTACTTC. Translation gives CSVVETAYQETQYF.

This clonotype occurred many times. J is TRBJ1-5 and V is TRBV28; D call uncertain. Germline V CDR1 and CDR2: MDHEN, SYDVKM. This CDR3 region has 11 residues. The V end was cut by 4 bases, the J end by 5 bases, with 3 bases between. DNA of the CDR3: TGTGCCAGCAGTTCGGATCAGCCCCAGCATTTT. It codes for CASSSDQPQHF.

The V gene is TRBV9, the J gene TRBJ1-1; the D is unclear. Germline V lookup: CDR1 SGDLS, CDR2 YYNGEE. Trimming shortened V by 4 bases and J by 1 base, and 11 bases separated the two germline ends. This CDR3 spans 14 amino acids. The CDR3 region is CASSPQWQNTEAFF. The CDR3 coding sequence is TGTGCCAGCAGCCCCCAATGGCAGAACACTGAAGCTTTCTTT.